The rows below give T cell receptor beta chains drawn from one sample of a study of cytomegalovirus exposure and HLA in healthy donors. Sequencing was performed with immunoSEQ multiplex PCR; in TCRdb, only in-frame clones are kept and a portion is missing. The repertoire holds about 190,000 clones, with roughly 80% as singletons. The specimen sequenced was PBMCs. These receptors were obtained from a woman in her thirties in good health and CMV-seropositive. Both conserved end residues are part of each CDR3. D genes are given only for firm matches. Size is omitted from some rows. Given values are once, few, many or a class for expanded clones.

.	.	TRBV7-6	TRBJ1-5	CASSPRTTDSNQPQHF	TGTGCCAGCAGCCCCCGCACGACAGATAGCAATCAGCCCCAGCATTTT
.	TRBD2	TRBV4-1	TRBJ2-5	CASSHHRGDTTETQYF	TGCGCCAGCAGCCATCACCGGGGGGATACAACAGAGACCCAGTACTTC
.	TRBD1	TRBV29-1	TRBJ1-2	CSVAYRGGGNGYPF	TGCAGCGTTGCGTACAGGGGAGGAGGGAATGGCTACCCCTTC
.	.	TRBV15	TRBJ2-7	CATSRGRGTYEQYF	TGTGCCACCAGCAGGGGACGGGGGACCTACGAGCAGTACTTC
.	.	TRBV4-2	TRBJ2-1	CASSSVGTEGNEQFF	TGTGCCAGCAGCTCAGTGGGGACTGAAGGCAATGAGCAGTTCTTC
.	.	TRBV4-2	TRBJ1-5	CASSQVGTNNQPQHF	TGTGCCAGCAGCCAGGTCGGGACAAACAATCAGCCCCAGCATTTT
.	TRBD2	TRBV2	TRBJ2-1	CASSRLAGSYNEQFF	TGTGCCAGCAGTCGGCTAGCGGGTTCCTACAATGAGCAGTTCTTC
.	TRBD2	TRBV5-1	TRBJ2-1	CASSYSAGLAGGGEQFF	TGCGCCAGCAGCTACTCCGCCGGACTAGCGGGGGGGGGTGAGCAGTTCTTC
.	.	TRBV18	TRBJ2-7	CASSRRQEPYEQYF	TGTGCCAGCTCACGACGACAGGAGCCCTACGAGCAGTACTTC
once	.	TRBV5-5	TRBJ1-2	CASSSNREYTF	TGTGCCAGCAGCTCGAACAGGGAATACACCTTC
.	TRBD2	TRBV11-2	TRBJ2-3	CASSPREFTSGIKPDTQYF	TGTGCCAGCAGCCCCAGGGAATTTACTAGCGGGATAAAGCCAGATACGCAGTATTTT
.	TRBD2	TRBV7-3	TRBJ2-1	CASSSGLAGGRNEQFF	TGTGCCAGCAGCTCCGGACTAGCGGGGGGGCGGAATGAGCAGTTCTTC
.	TRBD2	TRBV5-1	TRBJ2-1	CASSLGTSGVSYNEQFF	TGCGCCAGCAGCTTGGGGACTAGCGGGGTATCCTACAATGAGCAGTTCTTC
.	.	TRBV5-1	TRBJ1-6	CASSLISRADSPLHF	TGCGCCAGCAGCTTGATTTCCAGGGCGGACTCACCCCTCCACTTT
.	.	TRBV19	TRBJ2-5	CASTTGMGETQYF	TGTGCCAGTACAACAGGGATGGGAGAGACCCAGTACTTC
.	TRBD2	TRBV6-5	TRBJ2-2	CASKAVGGAGELFF	TGTGCCAGCAAAGCGGTGGGGGGGGCCGGGGAGCTGTTTTTT
.	.	TRBV5-1	TRBJ2-5	CASSLAAGQETQYF	TGCGCCAGCAGCTTGGCCGCGGGACAGGAGACCCAGTACTTC
.	TRBD1	TRBV5-6	TRBJ2-5	CASSTRTGVETQYF	TGTGCCAGCAGCACCAGGACAGGGGTAGAGACCCAGTACTTC
once	.	TRBV2	TRBJ2-1	CASGREVNEQFF	TGTGCCAGCGGTAGGGAGGTAAATGAGCAGTTCTTC
few	TRBD2	TRBV11-3	TRBJ2-7	CASSLRGGRPAYF	TGTGCCAGCAGCTTACGGGGGGGACGCCCAGCGTACTTC
.	.	TRBV15	TRBJ2-5	CATSRPDRETQYF	TGTGCCACCAGCAGACCTGACAGGGAGACCCAGTACTTC
few	TRBD1	TRBV27	TRBJ1-6	CASTGQGLTNSPLHF	TGTGCCAGCACAGGACAGGGGCTGACAAATTCACCCCTCCACTTT
.	TRBD2	TRBV19	TRBJ2-3	CASRGSTSGNTDTQYF	TGTGCCAGTAGAGGTTCAACTAGCGGGAACACAGATACGCAGTATTTT
.	TRBD1	TRBV19	TRBJ1-2	CASQITGGNGYTF	TGTGCCAGTCAAATCACAGGGGGGAATGGCTACACCTTC
.	.	TRBV21-1	TRBJ2-7	CASSGRDMANEQYF	TGTGCCAGCAGCGGACGGGACATGGCAAACGAGCAGTACTTC
.	.	TRBV27	TRBJ2-1	CASSTPRGPENNEQFF	TGTGCCAGCAGTACACCCCGCGGCCCGGAGAACAATGAGCAGTTCTTC
.	TRBD1	TRBV10-3	TRBJ1-4	CAISDRQGTNEKLFF	TGTGCCATCAGTGACCGACAGGGGACTAATGAAAAACTGTTTTTT
.	TRBD1	TRBV5-4	TRBJ1-3	CASSLGGGASGNTIYF	TGTGCCAGCAGCTTGGGAGGGGGCGCGTCTGGAAACACCATATATTTT